Following are 25 T cell receptor beta chains from one sample sequenced in a study of T cells after yellow fever vaccination (dated by TCRdb to between 2019 and 2020). The treatment or condition label on this specimen signifies: live attenuated yellow fever vaccine strain. Library prep was done by 5' RACE. The sample was run on an Illumina HiSeq 2500. TCRdb redid the processing of the public reads, applying fastp at Q25 and MiXCR, and retained in-frame beta chains. Rows with one shared CDR3 protein collapse into an entry with the most common genes and DNA. In all, the sample holds fewer than 650,000 distinct CDR3 sequences, and 21% of those were seen once. The ten largest clones represent about a sixth of the sample. This sample comprised PBMCs, obtained roughly 20 days after the first yellow fever vaccination. These receptors were obtained from a man between 18 and 35 years old who received the YFV17D yellow fever vaccine.

The chain has TRBV12-3 or TRBV12-4 and TRBJ2-5, with D uncertain. Deletions cut 6 bases from V and 1 base from J, with 9 bases between. The CDR3 is 13 residues long. The CDR3 DNA reads TGTGCCAGCAGCCGGGTGACCCAAGAGACCCAGTACTTC. Its protein is CASSRVTQETQYF.

This clonotype was counted ten times or more. This chain links TRBV5-1 with TRBJ2-1, with D maybe TRBD2 (6 bases). Germline V gene data show CDR1 as SGHRS and CDR2 as YFSETQ. This CDR3 contains 15 residues. Trimming left V 5 bases short and J 2 bases short, with 14 bases between. Written as DNA, the CDR3 is TGCGCCAGCAGACTGGCGGGGTGGACCTACAATGAGCAGTTCTTC. Residues: CASRLAGWTYNEQFF.

CDR3 nucleotide sequence: TGTGCCAGCAGGGTCCGAGGCACTGAAGCTTTCTTT. Encoded protein: CASRVRGTEAFF. The rearrangement uses TRBV12-3 or TRBV12-4 and TRBJ1-1; D unclear. This CDR3 region has 12 residues. Trimming stripped 6 bases from V and 4 bases from J, with 9 bases between.

The rearrangement uses TRBV20-1 and TRBJ2-7; 12 nucleotides match TRBD1. Germline CDR1 is DFQATT and CDR2 is SNEGSKA (reference sequence). Trimming at V came to 6 bases and at J to 6 bases, leaving 6 bases not matched to a gene. The length of the CDR3 is 13 residues. CDR3 residues: CSAWDRGRAEQYF. The CDR3 bases are TGCAGTGCGTGGGACAGGGGGCGCGCCGAGCAGTACTTC.

The chain recombines TRBV7-9 with TRBJ1-1; D not resolved. The CDR3 contains 12 residues. V dropped 6 bases and J dropped 11 bases, with 16 bases sitting between them. Germline V lookup: CDR1 SEHNR, CDR2 FQNEAQ (reference sequence). CDR3 sequence: CASSSRVRGAFF. As DNA, the CDR3 is TGTGCCAGCAGTAGCCGGGTCCGAGGGGCTTTCTTT.

In DNA, the CDR3 is TGTGCCAGCAGCTATATGGGACAGGGTTTCGGCTACACCTTC. It specifies CASSYMGQGFGYTF. The J gene is TRBJ1-2, the V gene TRBV7-2; TRBD1 matches 9 bases. The CDR3 extends over 14 amino acids. J lost 8 bases, V lost 4 bases, and 8 bases had no gene match. Germline CDR1 SGHTA, CDR2 FQGNSA.

This chain joins TRBV4-1 and TRBJ1-2; D unclear. CDR1 is MGHRA and CDR2 is YSYEKL in the germline V gene. The germline V and J ends were trimmed by 3 bases and 8 bases, with 19 bases remaining between them. This CDR3 has 15 amino acids. CDR3 loop: CASSHGFPEIRGYTF. CDR3 coding DNA: TGCGCCAGCAGCCACGGATTCCCAGAGATAAGGGGCTACACCTTC.

This clonotype was counted ten times or more. The chain links TRBV10-3 to TRBJ1-1; weak D call: TRBD1 (5 bases). The length of the CDR3 is 11 residues. CDR1 is ENHRY and CDR2 is SYGVKD in the germline V gene. With 11 bases removed from V and 4 bases from J, the gap between germline ends came to 11 bases. CDR3 protein: CAVQVSTEAFF. CDR3 nucleotide sequence: TGTGCCGTACAGGTTAGCACTGAAGCTTTCTTT.

CDR3 loop: CAISESLTSGGLWFF. The CDR3 coding sequence is TGTGCCATCAGTGAGTCCCTTACTAGCGGGGGGCTTTGGTTCTTC. The gene calls are TRBV10-3 and TRBJ2-1; 12 bases map to TRBD2. V shed 0 bases and J 15 bases; nucleotides not matched to a gene: 9. The CDR3 is 15 residues long. Germline CDR1 and CDR2: ENHRY and SYGVKD.

The rearrangement uses TRBV4-3 and TRBJ1-2, with D possibly TRBD1 on 5 matching bases. V was clipped by 1 base and J by 8 bases, with 11 bases between them. This CDR3 has 13 amino acids. Per the germline V gene, CDR1 is LGHNA and CDR2 is YSLEER. This chain's CDR3 is CASSQGLGDGYTF. The CDR3 DNA follows: TGCGCCAGCAGCCAAGGCCTAGGGGACGGCTACACCTTC.

This clonotype was seen ten or more times. V and J are TRBV5-5 and TRBJ2-5, with 8 positions matching TRBD1. CDR1 and CDR2 from the germline V gene are SGHKS and YYEKEE (reference sequence). V shed 1 base, J shed 4 bases, and the junction held 6 bases outside the gene matches. The CDR3 has 15 residues. CDR3 region: CASSLTGQEGETQYF. Written as DNA, the CDR3 is TGTGCCAGCAGCTTGACGGGACAGGAGGGAGAGACCCAGTACTTC. The full variable domain, with the rest looked up from reference TRBV5-5 and TRBJ2-5, is DAGVTQSPTHLIKTRGQQVTLRCSPISGHKSVSWYQQVLGQGPQFIFQYYEKEERGRGNFPDRFSARQFPNYSSELNVNALLLGDSALYLCASSLTGQEGETQYFGPGTRLLVL.

The chain is built from TRBV6-1 and TRBJ2-7; tentatively, D is TRBD2 (6 bases). V dropped 6 bases and J dropped 0 bases, with 12 bases sitting between them. The CDR3 sequence is 14 residues long. Germline assignment: CDR1 MNHNS and CDR2 SASEGT. CDR3 sequence reads: CASSRDWSSYEQYF. The CDR3 DNA reads TGTGCCAGCAGCCGGGACTGGAGCTCCTACGAGCAGTACTTC.

The chain recombines TRBV4-3 with TRBJ2-5; tentative D call: TRBD1 (5 bases). From germline, CDR1 is LGHNA and CDR2 YSLEER. Trimming took 4 bases from V and 4 from J, leaving 19 bases between them. CDR3 size: 16 residues. The CDR3 reads CASSPYDASGLETQYF. The CDR3 DNA is TGCGCCAGCAGCCCCTACGACGCCTCAGGGTTAGAGACCCAGTACTTC.

The V and J genes are TRBV20-1 and TRBJ2-5; possibly TRBD1 for D (6 bases). CDR3 length equals 19 residues. Germline CDR1 is DFQATT and CDR2 is SNEGSKA (reference sequence). Deletions cut 3 bases from V and 0 bases from J, with 26 bases between. The CDR3 coding sequence is TGCAGTGCTAGCCAACCCCTAGGCCACGCGGACAGTAACCAAGAGACCCAGTACTTC. It encodes CSASQPLGHADSNQETQYF.

The chain carries TRBV28 and TRBJ2-3, with D perhaps matching TRBD2 (5 bases). CDR1 is MDHEN, CDR2 SYDVKM, per germline. This CDR3 has 16 amino acids. V was trimmed by 6 bases and J by 3 bases, leaving 19 bases between them. This CDR3 is CASSRQKGRWTDTQYF. The CDR3 coding sequence is TGTGCCAGCAGCCGTCAGAAAGGGAGATGGACAGATACGCAGTATTTT.

This clonotype was detected a few times. The chain recombines TRBV7-2 with TRBJ1-6; TRBD1 agrees at 9 bases. V lost 1 base and J lost 10; bases outside the gene matches: 8. The CDR3 length is 16 residues. Germline loops: CDR1 SGHTA, CDR2 FQGNSA. The CDR3 here is CASSLVGTGRLSPLHF. The CDR3 DNA reads TGTGCCAGCAGCTTAGTCGGGACAGGGCGTTTATCACCCCTCCACTTT.

The CDR3 DNA follows: TGTGCCAGCAGTTTGGGGGCCTACACCGGGGAGCTGTTTTTT. Translated, it gives CASSLGAYTGELFF. The chain recombines TRBV12-3 or TRBV12-4 with TRBJ2-2; a possible D gene is TRBD1 (6 bases). V was pared by 3 bases and J by 3 bases, with 8 bases between. The CDR3 consists of 14 residues.

The chain carries TRBV12-3 or TRBV12-4 and TRBJ2-3, with 8 bases fitting TRBD2. This CDR3 has 13 amino acids. J was trimmed by 4 bases and V by 9 bases; bases with no gene match: 6. In nucleotides, the CDR3 is TGTGCCAGTCTAGAGCGGGGGTCAGATACGCAGTATTTT. Protein sequence: CASLERGSDTQYF.

This clonotype was counted only a few times. The junction and the germline gene differ at one end; a read error may be behind it. V and J are TRBV11-3 and TRBJ2-7, with 7 bases fitting TRBD1. Germline V gene data show CDR1 as SGHNT and CDR2 as YENEEA. The CDR3 contains 13 residues. CDR3 bases: TGTGCCAGCAGCCTAGACAGGGTTAGTAAGCAGTACTTC. It specifies CASSLDRVSKQYF.

This clonotype was picked up a small number of times. The rearrangement links TRBV12-3 or TRBV12-4 to TRBJ1-1; D unresolved. Trimming shortened V by 2 bases and J by 7 bases, and 8 bases separated the two germline ends. The CDR3 length is 12 residues. The DNA for the CDR3 is TGTGCCAGCAGTTTACCACGGGGTGAAGCTTTCTTT. As protein: CASSLPRGEAFF.

This clonotype turned up a few times. The chain links TRBV28 to TRBJ2-7, with 10 bases fitting TRBD2. After removal of 0 bases from V and 6 bases from J, the junction contained 5 bases not matched to a gene. The CDR3 loop spans 15 amino acids. Looked up from germline, CDR1 is MDHEN and CDR2 is SYDVKM. CDR3 residues: CASSLWASGGGEQYV. CDR3 bases: TGTGCCAGCAGTTTATGGGCTAGCGGGGGTGGCGAGCAGTACGTC.

The CDR3 DNA follows: TGTGCCATCAGTGGCGGTCTAGCGGCTTACAATGAGCAGTTCTTC. Residues: CAISGGLAAYNEQFF. The gene calls are TRBV10-3 and TRBJ2-1; TRBD2 agrees at 7 bases. Looked up from germline, CDR1 is ENHRY and CDR2 is SYGVKD. The CDR3 totals 15 residues. V dropped 4 bases and J dropped 4; count of bases not matched to a gene: 7.

V is TRBV29-1 and J is TRBJ2-1; TRBD1 is a possible D gene (6 bases). CDR1 is SQVTM and CDR2 is ANQGSEA in the germline V gene. The CDR3 covers 14 residues. Trimming removed 4 bases at V and 9 bases at J, with 19 bases between. This CDR3 is CSVGGLGRYVEQFF. The CDR3 bases are TGCAGCGTTGGGGGGCTAGGCAGGTACGTTGAGCAGTTCTTC.

This clonotype was recorded only once. The chain employs TRBV7-2 and TRBJ2-5; 8 nucleotides agree with TRBD2. The CDR3 length is 17 residues. The germline V gene encodes CDR1 SGHTA and CDR2 FQGNSA. After removal of 5 bases from V and 1 base from J, the junction contained 12 bases not matched to a gene. This CDR3 reads CASSPRGGGVIQETQYF. The DNA for the CDR3 is TGTGCCAGCAGCCCACGGGGGGGCGGGGTAATCCAAGAGACCCAGTACTTC.

The V gene is TRBV5-1, the J gene TRBJ1-1, with D possibly being TRBD1 (6 bases). The CDR3 has 14 residues. Trimming left V 0 bases short and J 10 bases short, with 16 bases between. Per germline, CDR1 SGHRS and CDR2 YFSETQ. The CDR3 is CASSLDRARSRAFF. The CDR3 DNA reads TGCGCCAGCAGCTTGGACAGGGCCCGAAGTCGAGCTTTCTTT.